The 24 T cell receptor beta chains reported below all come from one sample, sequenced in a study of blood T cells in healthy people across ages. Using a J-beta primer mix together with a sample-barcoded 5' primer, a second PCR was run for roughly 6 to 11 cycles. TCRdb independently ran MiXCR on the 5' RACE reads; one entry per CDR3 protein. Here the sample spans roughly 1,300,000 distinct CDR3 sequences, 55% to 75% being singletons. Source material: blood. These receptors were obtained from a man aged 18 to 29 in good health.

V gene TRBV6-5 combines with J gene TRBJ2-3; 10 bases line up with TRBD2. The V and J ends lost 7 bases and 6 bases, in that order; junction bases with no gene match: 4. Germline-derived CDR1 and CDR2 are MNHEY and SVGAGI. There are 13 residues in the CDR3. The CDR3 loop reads CASTVSGGDTQYF. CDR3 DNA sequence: TGTGCCAGCACCGTTAGCGGGGGGGATACGCAGTATTTT.

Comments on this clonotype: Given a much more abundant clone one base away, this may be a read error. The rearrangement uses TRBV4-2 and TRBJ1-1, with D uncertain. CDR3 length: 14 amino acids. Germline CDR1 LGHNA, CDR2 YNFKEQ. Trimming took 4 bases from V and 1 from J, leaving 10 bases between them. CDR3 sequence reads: CASSRDMENTEAFF. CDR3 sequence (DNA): TGTGCCAGCAGCCGAGATATGGAGAACACTGAAGCTTTCTTT.

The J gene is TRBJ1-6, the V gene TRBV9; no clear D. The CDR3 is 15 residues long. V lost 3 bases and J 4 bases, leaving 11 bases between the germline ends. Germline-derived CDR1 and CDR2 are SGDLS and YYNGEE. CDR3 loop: CASSAVGQYNSPLHF. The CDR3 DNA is TGTGCCAGCAGCGCAGTAGGCCAGTATAATTCACCCCTCCACTTT.

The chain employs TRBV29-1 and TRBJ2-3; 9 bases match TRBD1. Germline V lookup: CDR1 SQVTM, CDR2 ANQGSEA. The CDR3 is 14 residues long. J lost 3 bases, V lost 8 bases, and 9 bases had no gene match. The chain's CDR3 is CSSRPDRGTDTQYF. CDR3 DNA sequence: TGCAGCTCCCGGCCCGACAGGGGGACAGATACGCAGTATTTT.

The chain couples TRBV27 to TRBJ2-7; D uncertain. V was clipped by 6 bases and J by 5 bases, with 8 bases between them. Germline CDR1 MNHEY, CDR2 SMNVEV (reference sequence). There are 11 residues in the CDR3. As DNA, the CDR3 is TGTGCCAGCAGAGTTCCCCACGAGCAGTACTTC. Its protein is CASRVPHEQYF.

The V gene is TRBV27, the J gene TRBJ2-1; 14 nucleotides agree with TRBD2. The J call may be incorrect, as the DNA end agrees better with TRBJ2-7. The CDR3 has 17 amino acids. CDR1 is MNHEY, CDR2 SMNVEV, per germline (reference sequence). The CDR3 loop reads CASRRLAGGPSYNEQYF. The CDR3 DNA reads TGTGCCAGCAGAAGACTAGCGGGGGGGCCCAGCTACAATGAGCAGTACTTC.

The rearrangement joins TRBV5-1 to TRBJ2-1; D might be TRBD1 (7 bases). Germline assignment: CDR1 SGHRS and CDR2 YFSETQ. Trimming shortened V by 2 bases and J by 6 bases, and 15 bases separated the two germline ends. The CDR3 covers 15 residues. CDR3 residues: CASSLPGGSGNEQFF. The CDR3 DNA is TGCGCCAGCAGCTTACCAGGGGGGTCGGGCAATGAGCAGTTCTTC.

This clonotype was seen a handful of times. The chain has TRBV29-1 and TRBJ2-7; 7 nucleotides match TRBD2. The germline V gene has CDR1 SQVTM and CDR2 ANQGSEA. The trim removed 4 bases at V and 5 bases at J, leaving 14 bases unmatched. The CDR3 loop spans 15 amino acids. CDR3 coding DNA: TGCAGCGTTGGGGGGGGACCTTTTCGGGAGAACGAGCAGTACTTC. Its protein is CSVGGGPFRENEQYF.

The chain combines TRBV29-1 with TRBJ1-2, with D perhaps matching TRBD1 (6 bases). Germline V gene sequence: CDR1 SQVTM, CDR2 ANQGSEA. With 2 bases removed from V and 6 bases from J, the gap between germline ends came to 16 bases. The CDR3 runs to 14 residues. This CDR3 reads CSVERGTALNGYTF. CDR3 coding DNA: TGCAGCGTTGAAAGGGGGACCGCCCTTAATGGCTACACCTTC. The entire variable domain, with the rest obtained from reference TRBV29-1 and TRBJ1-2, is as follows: SAVISQKPSRDICQRGTSLTIQCQVDSQVTMMFWYRQQPGQSLTLIATANQGSEATYESGFVIDKFPISRPNLTFSTLTVSNMSPEDSSIYLCSVERGTALNGYTFGSGTRLTVV.

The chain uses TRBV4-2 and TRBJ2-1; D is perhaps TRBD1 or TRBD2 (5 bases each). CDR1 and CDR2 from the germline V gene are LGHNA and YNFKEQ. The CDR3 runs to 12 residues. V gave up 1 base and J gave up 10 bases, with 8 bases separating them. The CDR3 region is CASSQAGTEQFF. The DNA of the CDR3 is TGTGCCAGCAGCCAAGCCGGGACGGAGCAGTTCTTC.

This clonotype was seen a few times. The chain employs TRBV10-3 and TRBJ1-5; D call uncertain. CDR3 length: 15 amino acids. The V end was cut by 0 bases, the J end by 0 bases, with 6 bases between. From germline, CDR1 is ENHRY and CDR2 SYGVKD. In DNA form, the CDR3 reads TGTGCCATCAGTGAGTCGCTGGGTAGCAATCAGCCCCAGCATTTT. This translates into CAISESLGSNQPQHF.

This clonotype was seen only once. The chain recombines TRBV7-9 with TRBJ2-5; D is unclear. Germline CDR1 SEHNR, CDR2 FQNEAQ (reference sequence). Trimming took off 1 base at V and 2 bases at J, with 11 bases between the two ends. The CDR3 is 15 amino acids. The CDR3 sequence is CASSLGLRIQETQYF. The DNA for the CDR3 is TGTGCCAGCAGCTTAGGATTACGCATACAAGAGACCCAGTACTTC.

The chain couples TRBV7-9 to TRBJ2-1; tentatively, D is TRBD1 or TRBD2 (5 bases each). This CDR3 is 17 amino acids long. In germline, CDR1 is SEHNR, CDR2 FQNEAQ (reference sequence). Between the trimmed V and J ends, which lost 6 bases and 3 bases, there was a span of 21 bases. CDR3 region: CASSLEGRGPSYNEQFF. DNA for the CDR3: TGTGCCAGCAGTCTAGAGGGTAGGGGACCAAGCTACAATGAGCAGTTCTTC.

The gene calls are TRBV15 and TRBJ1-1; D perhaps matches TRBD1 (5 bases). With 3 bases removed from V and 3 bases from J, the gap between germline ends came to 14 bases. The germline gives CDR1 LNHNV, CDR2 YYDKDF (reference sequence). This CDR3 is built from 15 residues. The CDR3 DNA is TGTGCCACCAGCAGCCTAACCGGGACGGACACTGAAGCTTTCTTT. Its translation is CATSSLTGTDTEAFF.

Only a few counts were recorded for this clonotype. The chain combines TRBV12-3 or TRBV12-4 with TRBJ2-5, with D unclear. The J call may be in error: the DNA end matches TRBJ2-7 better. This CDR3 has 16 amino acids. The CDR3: CASSLGGVGISYEQYF. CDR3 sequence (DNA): TGTGCCAGCAGTTTAGGGGGTGTCGGCATTTCGTACGAGCAGTACTTC.

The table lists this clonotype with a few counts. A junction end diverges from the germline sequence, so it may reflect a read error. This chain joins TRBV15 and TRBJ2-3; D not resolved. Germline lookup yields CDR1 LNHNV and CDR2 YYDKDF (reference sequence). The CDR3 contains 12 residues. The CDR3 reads CATSTLADTQYF. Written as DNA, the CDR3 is TGTGCCACTAGCACCTTAGCAGATACGCAGTATTTT. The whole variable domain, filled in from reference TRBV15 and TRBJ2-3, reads DAMVIQNPRYQVTQFGKPVTLSCSQTLNHNVMYWYQQKSSQAPKLLFHYYDKDFNNEADTPDNFQSRRPNTSFCFLDIRSPGLGDTAMYLCATSTLADTQYFGPGTRLTVL.

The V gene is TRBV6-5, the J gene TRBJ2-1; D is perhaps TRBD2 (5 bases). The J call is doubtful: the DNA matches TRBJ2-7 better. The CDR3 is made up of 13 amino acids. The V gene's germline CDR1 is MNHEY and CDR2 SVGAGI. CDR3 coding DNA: TGTGCCAGCAAGCCGGGTGACTACAATGAGCAGTACTTC. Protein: CASKPGDYNEQYF.

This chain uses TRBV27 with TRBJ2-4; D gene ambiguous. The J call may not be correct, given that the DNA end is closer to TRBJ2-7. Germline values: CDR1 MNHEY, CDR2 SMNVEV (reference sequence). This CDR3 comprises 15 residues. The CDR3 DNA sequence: TGTGCCAGCCGTAATGGACCACCGTGGGCCTACGAGCAGTACTTC. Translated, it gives CASRNGPPWAYEQYF.

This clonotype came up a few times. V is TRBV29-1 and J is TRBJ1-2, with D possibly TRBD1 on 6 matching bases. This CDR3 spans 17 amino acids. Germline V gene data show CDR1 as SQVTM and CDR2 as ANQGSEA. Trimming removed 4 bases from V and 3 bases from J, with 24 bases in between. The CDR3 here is CSVADYGTRGRDYGYTF. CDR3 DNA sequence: TGCAGCGTTGCTGATTACGGGACCCGGGGGCGTGACTATGGCTACACCTTC.

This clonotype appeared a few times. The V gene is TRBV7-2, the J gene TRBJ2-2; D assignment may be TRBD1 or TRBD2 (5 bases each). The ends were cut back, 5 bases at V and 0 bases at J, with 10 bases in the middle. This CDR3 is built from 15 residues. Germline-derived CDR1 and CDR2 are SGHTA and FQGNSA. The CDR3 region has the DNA TGTGCCAGCAGCGGACACGGGACGAACACCGGGGAGCTGTTTTTT. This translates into CASSGHGTNTGELFF.

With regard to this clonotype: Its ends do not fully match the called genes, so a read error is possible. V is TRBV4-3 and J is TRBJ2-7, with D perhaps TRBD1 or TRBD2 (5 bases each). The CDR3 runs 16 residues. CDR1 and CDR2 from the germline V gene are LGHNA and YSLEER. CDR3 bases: TGCGCCAGCAGCCAAGACTTTGCAGGGAGCTCCTACGAGCGGTACTTC. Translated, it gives CASSQDFAGSSYERYF.

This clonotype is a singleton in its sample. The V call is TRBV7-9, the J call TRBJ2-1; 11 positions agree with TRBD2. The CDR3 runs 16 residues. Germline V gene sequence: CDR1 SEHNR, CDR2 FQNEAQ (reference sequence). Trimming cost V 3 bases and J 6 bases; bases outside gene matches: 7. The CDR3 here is CASSFSGTSGGNEQFF. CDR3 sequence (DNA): TGTGCCAGCAGCTTTTCCGGGACTAGCGGTGGCAATGAGCAGTTCTTC.

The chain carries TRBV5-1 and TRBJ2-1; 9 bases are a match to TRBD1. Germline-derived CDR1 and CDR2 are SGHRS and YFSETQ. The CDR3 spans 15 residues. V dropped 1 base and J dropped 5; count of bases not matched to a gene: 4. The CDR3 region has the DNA TGCGCCAGCAGCTTGACAGGGGGCTTTGACAATGAGCAGTTCTTC. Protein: CASSLTGGFDNEQFF. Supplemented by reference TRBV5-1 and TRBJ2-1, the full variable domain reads KAGVTQTPRYLIKTRGQQVTLSCSPISGHRSVSWYQQTPGQGLQFLFEYFSETQRNKGNFPGRFSGRQFSNSRSEMNVSTLELGDSALYLCASSLTGGFDNEQFFGPGTRLTVL.

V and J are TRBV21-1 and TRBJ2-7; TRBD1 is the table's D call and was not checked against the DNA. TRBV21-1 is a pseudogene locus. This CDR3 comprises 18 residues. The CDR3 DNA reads TGTGCCAGCAGCACCCAAGGGGACGCCAGCATGCCTAAGTACGAGCAGTACTTC. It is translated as CASSTQGDASMPKYEQYF.